This T cell receptor (beta chain) was found in a study of blood T cell repertoires in COVID-19. Study in general: Some COVID-19 samples were acute and others convalescent; all came from the United States, Italy and Spain. Sample material is recorded as cDNA or gDNA derived from T cells, B-cell-depleted T cells, or PBMCs.

Authors' data handling: How many nucleated cells were present was estimated from reference gene primer amplification. Measured with immunoSEQ multiplex PCR; TCRdb has only the in-frame clones, and not every one. V and J calls and clone size are as listed in that table; D and trimming were resolved from the DNA. The sample consists of about 100,000 clones, roughly 85% of them appearing once. The CDR3 extends over 16 amino acids. The V gene's germline CDR1 is ENHRY and CDR2 SYGVKD. V shed 0 bases and J shed 1 base, with 10 bases lying between them. This receptor was obtained from a man between 70 and 80 years old with active or convalescent COVID-19. The rearrangement links TRBV10-3 to TRBJ1-5; perhaps TRBD1 as D (6 bases). Sequencing was carried out using peripheral blood. Here the CDR3 DNA reads TGTGCCATCAGTGAGTCAGGCAGGGGAAGCAATCAGCCCCAGCATTTT. It yields the protein CAISESGRGSNQPQHF.